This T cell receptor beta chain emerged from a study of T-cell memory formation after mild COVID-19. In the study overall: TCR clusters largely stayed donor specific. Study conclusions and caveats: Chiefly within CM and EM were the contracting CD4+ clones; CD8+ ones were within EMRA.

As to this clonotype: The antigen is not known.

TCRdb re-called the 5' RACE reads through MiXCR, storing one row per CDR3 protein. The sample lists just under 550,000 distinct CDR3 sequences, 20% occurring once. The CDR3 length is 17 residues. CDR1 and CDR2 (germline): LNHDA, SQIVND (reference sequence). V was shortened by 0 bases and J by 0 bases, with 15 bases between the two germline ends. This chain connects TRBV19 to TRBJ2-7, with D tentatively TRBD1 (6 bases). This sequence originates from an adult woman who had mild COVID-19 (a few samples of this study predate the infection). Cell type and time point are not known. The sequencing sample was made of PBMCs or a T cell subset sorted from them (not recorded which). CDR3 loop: CASSIDHSTGASYEQYF. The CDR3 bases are TGTGCCAGTAGTATAGATCATTCGACAGGAGCCTCCTACGAGCAGTACTTC.